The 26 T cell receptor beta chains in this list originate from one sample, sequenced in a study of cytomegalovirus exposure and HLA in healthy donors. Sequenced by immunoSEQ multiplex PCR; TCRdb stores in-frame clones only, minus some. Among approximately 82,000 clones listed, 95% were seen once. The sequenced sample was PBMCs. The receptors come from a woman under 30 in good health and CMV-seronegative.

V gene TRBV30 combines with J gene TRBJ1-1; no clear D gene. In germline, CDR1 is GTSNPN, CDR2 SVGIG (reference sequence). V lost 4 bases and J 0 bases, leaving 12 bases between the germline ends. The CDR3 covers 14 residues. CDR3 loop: CAWNAGLLNTEAFF. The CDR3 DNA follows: TGTGCCTGGAATGCAGGCCTACTGAACACTGAAGCTTTCTTT.

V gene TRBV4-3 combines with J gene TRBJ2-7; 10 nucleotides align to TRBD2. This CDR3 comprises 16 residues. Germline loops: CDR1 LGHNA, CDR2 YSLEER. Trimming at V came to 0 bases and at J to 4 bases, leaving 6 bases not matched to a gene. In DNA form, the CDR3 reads TGCGCCAGCAGCCAAGATCCTAGCGGGAGTGAATACGAGCAGTACTTC. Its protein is CASSQDPSGSEYEQYF.

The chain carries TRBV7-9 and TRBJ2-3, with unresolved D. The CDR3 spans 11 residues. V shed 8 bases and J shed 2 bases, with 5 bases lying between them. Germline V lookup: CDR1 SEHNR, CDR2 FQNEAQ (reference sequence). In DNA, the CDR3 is TGTGCCAGCGTGTACACAGATACGCAGTATTTT. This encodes CASVYTDTQYF. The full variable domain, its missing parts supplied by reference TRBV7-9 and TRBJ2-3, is DTGVSQNPRHKITKRGQNVTFRCDPISEHNRLYWYRQTLGQGPEFLTYFQNEAQLEKSRLLSDRFSAERPKGSFSTLEIQRTEQGDSAMYLCASVYTDTQYFGPGTRLTVL.

The CDR3 bases are TGCGCCAGCAGCTTGCAGGACAGCAGTACCGGGGAGCTGTTTTTT. As protein: CASSLQDSSTGELFF. The rearrangement links TRBV5-1 to TRBJ2-2; tentatively, D is TRBD1 (6 bases). Trimming pared 1 base from V and 5 bases from J, leaving 12 bases between. This CDR3 spans 15 amino acids. Per germline, CDR1 SGHRS and CDR2 YFSETQ.

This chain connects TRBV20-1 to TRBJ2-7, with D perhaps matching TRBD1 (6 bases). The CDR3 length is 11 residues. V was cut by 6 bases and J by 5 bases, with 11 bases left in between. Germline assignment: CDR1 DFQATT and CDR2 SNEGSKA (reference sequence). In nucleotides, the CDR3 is TGCAGTGCGGAGACAGGCGACGAGCAGTACTTC. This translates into CSAETGDEQYF.

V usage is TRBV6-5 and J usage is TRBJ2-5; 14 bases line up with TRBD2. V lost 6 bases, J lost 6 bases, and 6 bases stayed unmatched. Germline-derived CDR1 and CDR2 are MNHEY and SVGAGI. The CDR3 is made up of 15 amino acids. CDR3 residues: CASSPGLAGEKTQYF. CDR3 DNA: TGTGCCAGCAGCCCGGGACTAGCGGGAGAAAAGACCCAGTACTTC.

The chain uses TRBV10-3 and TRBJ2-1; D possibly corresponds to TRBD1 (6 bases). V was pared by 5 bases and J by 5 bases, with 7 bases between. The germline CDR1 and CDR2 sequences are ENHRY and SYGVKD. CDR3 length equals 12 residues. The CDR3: CAISWTDNEQFF. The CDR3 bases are TGTGCCATCAGTTGGACAGACAATGAGCAGTTCTTC.

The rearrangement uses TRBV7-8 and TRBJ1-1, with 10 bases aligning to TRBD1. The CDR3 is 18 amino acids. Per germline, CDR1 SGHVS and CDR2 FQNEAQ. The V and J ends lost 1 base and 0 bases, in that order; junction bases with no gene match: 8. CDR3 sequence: CASSLDPGTGVMNTEAFF. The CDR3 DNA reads TGTGCCAGCAGCTTAGACCCTGGGACAGGGGTTATGAACACTGAAGCTTTCTTT.

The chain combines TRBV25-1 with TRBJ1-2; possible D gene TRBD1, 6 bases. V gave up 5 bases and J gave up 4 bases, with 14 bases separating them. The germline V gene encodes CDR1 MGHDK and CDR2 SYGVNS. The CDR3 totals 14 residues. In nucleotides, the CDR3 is TGTGCCAGCAGTCCGAAGACAGGCCCCTATGGCTACACCTTC. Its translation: CASSPKTGPYGYTF.

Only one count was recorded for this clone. CDR3 amino acids: CASSAMWGTQHHEQYF. For the CDR3, the DNA is TGTGCCAGTAGTGCTATGTGGGGGACACAACATCACGAGCAGTACTTC. V and J are TRBV19 and TRBJ2-7; D might be TRBD1 (6 bases). The V end lost 5 bases, the J end lost 5 bases, and 22 bases lay between the germline ends. Germline V gene sequence: CDR1 LNHDA, CDR2 SQIVND (reference sequence). There are 16 residues in the CDR3.

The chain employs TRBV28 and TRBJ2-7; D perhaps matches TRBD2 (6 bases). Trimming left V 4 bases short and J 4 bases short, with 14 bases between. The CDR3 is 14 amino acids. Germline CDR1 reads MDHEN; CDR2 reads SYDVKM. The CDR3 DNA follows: TGTGCCAGCAGTTCCGGGACTCCTATATACGAGCAGTACTTC. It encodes CASSSGTPIYEQYF. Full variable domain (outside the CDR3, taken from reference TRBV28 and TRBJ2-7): DVKVTQSSRYLVKRTGEKVFLECVQDMDHENMFWYRQDPGLGLRLIYFSYDVKMKEKGDIPEGYSVSREKKERFSLILESASTNQTSMYLCASSSGTPIYEQYFGPGTRLTVT.

The CDR3 nucleotides read TGTGCCAGCAGCCGCCTAGCGGGGGTGGAGACCCAGTACTTC. Translating it yields CASSRLAGVETQYF. The chain carries TRBV7-2 and TRBJ2-5; 10 positions match TRBD2. Germline V gene lookup returns CDR1 SGHTA and CDR2 FQGNSA. Germline trimming cut 5 bases from V and 5 bases from J; bases unmatched to any gene: 5. This CDR3 has 14 residues.

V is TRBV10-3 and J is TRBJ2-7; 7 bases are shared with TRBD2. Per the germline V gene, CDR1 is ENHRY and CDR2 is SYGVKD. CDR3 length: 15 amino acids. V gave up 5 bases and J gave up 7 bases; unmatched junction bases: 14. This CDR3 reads CAISPSTGGWGEQYF. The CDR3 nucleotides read TGTGCCATCAGTCCGAGCACCGGGGGGTGGGGAGAGCAGTACTTC.

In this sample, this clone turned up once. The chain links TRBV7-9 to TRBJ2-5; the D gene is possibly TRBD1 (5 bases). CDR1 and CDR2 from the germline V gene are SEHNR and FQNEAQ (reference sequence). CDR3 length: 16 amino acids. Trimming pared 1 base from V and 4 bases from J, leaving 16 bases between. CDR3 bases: TGTGCCAGCAGCTTAGTCTCAGGGTCGGCGATAGAGACCCAGTACTTC. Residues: CASSLVSGSAIETQYF.

CDR3 sequence reads: CASITSRANTDTQYF. CDR3 in DNA: TGTGCCAGCATCACTTCGAGGGCAAACACAGATACGCAGTATTTT. V gene TRBV7-8 combines with J gene TRBJ2-3; D is possibly TRBD2 (5 bases). This CDR3 region has 15 residues. CDR1 and CDR2 from the germline V gene are SGHVS and FQNEAQ. Trimming left V 7 bases short and J 2 bases short, with 16 bases between.

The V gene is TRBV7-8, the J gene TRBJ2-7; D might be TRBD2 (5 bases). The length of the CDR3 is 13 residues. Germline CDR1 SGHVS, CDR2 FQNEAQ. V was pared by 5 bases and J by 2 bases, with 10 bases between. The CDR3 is CASSTRRTYEQYF. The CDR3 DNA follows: TGTGCCAGCAGCACTAGGCGAACCTACGAGCAGTACTTC.

The CDR3 DNA is TGTGCCAGCAGTTTCTCCCCCGGTCTAGCCAGAACCGGGGAGCTGTTTTTT. It codes for CASSFSPGLARTGELFF. V gene TRBV27 combines with J gene TRBJ2-2, with D perhaps TRBD2 (5 bases). With 3 bases removed from V and 5 bases from J, the gap between germline ends came to 19 bases. CDR3 length: 17 residues. Germline CDR1 and CDR2: MNHEY and SMNVEV (reference sequence).

This CDR3 reads CSVAVRGTDTQYF. Written as DNA, the CDR3 is TGCAGCGTGGCCGTGAGGGGCACAGATACGCAGTATTTT. V and J are TRBV29-1 and TRBJ2-3, with a possible D match to TRBD2 (5 bases). CDR1 is SQVTM and CDR2 is ANQGSEA in the germline V gene. The CDR3 extends over 13 amino acids. V gave up 6 bases and J gave up 1 base, with 11 bases separating them.

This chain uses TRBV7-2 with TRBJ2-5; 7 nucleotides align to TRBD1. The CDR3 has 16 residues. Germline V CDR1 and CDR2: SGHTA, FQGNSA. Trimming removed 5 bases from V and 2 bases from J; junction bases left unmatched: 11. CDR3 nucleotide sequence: TGTGCCAGCAGCCCACGACAGGGAAGGTCTCAAGAGACCCAGTACTTC. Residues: CASSPRQGRSQETQYF.

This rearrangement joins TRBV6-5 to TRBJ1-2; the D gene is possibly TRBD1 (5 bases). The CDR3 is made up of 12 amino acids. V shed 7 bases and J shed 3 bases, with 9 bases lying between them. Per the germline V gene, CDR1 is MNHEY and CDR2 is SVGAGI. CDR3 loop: CASTQGDYGYTF. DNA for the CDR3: TGTGCCAGCACCCAAGGGGACTATGGCTACACCTTC.

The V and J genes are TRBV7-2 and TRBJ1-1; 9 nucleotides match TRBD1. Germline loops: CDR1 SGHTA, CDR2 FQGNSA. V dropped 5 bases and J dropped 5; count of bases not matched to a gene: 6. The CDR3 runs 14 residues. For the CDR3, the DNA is TGTGCCAGCAGCGGGGGACAGGGTAGTACTGAAGCTTTCTTT. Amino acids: CASSGGQGSTEAFF.

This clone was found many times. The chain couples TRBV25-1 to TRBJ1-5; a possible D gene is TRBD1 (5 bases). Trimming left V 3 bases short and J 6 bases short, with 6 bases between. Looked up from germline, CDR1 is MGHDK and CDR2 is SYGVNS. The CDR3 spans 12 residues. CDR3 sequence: CASSDQGQPQHF. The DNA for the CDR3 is TGTGCCAGCAGTGACCAGGGTCAGCCCCAGCATTTT.

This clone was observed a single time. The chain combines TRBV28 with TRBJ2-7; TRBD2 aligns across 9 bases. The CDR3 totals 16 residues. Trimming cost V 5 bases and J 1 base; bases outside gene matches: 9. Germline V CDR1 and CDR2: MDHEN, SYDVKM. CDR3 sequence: CASSPWTSVGSYEQYF. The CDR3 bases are TGTGCCAGCAGTCCATGGACTAGCGTGGGTTCCTACGAGCAGTACTTC.

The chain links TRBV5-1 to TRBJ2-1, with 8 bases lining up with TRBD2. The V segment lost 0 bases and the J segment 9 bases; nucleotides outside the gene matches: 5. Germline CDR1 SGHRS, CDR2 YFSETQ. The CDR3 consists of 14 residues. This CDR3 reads CASSLDRGGAEQFF. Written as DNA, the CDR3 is TGCGCCAGCAGCTTGGACCGGGGGGGCGCTGAGCAGTTCTTC.

The CDR3 coding sequence is TGTGCCAGCAGTCCCGGGACTAAATGGACCTTC. Translated, it gives CASSPGTKWTF. The chain carries TRBV6-5 and TRBJ1-2, with TRBD1 as a possible D gene (5 bases). CDR1 and CDR2 (germline): MNHEY, SVGAGI. CDR3 size: 11 residues. The germline V and J ends were trimmed by 5 bases and 14 bases, with 15 bases remaining between them.

In nucleotides, the CDR3 is TGTGCCAGCAGGGCGGGGGGGGCGGATACGCAGTATTTT. It codes for CASRAGGADTQYF. This chain joins TRBV19 and TRBJ2-3; 9 bases agree with TRBD2. This CDR3 spans 13 amino acids. The V segment lost 9 bases and the J segment 6 bases; nucleotides outside the gene matches: 7. Germline V gives CDR1 LNHDA, CDR2 SQIVND (reference sequence).